This T cell receptor (beta chain) was recovered during a study of T cell repertoires in cytomegalovirus infection. Study overall: CMV infection plus the matching HLA type was flagged by public TCR beta signatures. Findings and caveats of the study: HLA-C-restricted CMV-specific TCR beta clonotypes prevailed in the ex vivo response. Based on cumulative public TCR beta family frequency, carriers of CMV plus the relevant HLA were identified.

Germline V gene lookup returns CDR1 MDHEN and CDR2 SYDVKM. V shed 6 bases, J shed 4 bases, and the junction held 11 bases outside the gene matches. There are 15 residues in the CDR3. TCRdb reprocessed the reads with MiXCR, giving one entry per CDR3 protein. This sample has around 230,000 distinct CDR3 sequences; roughly 6.5% occur once, and the top ten carry less than 7.5%. A word on this clonotype: Its target is unknown. A read error is possible here, since a much larger clone lies one base away.

The source of this sequence is a human donor in good health (CMV status not recorded). Some clones in this sample may be carry-over from other donors' samples. This sequence joins TRBV28 and TRBJ2-5; 7 bases fit TRBD2. Sequenced sample: PBMCs. The CDR3 region has the DNA TGTGCCAGCAGAGAAGCGGGGTCAGGGCGAGAGACCCAGTACTTC. Translated: CASREAGSGRETQYF.